The rows below give T cell receptor beta chains drawn from one sample of a study of T cells in Graves' hyperthyroidism and ophthalmopathy. One entry per CDR3 protein, called by TCRdb with MiXCR from the multiplex PCR reads. The repertoire consists of hundreds of thousands of distinct CDR3 sequences, with under 15% occurring once and the leading ten covering about 13%. Sequencing was performed on blood. The receptors stem from a man aged 18 to 30 with Graves' ophthalmopathy. The CDR3 runs from the conserved cysteine through the conserved F or W. A D gene is named only where the DNA matches it firmly. Expanded clones get a size class; other rows say once, few or many, or leave the size out.

>NA|TRBV11-3|many|15|TRBJ2-3
TGTGCCAGCAGCCGAGGTGGCGACGGCACAGATACGCAGTATTTT
CASSRGGDGTDTQYF
>NA|TRBV10-3|NA|13|TRBJ1-5
TGTGCCTCAAACAGGGAGAGCAATCAGCCCCAGCATTTT
CASNRESNQPQHF
>TRBD1|TRBV12-3/TRBV12-4|NA|15|TRBJ1-6
TGTGCCAGCAGTATGGGGGACAGGGTAAATTCACCCCTCCACTTT
CASSMGDRVNSPLHF
>TRBD2|TRBV5-6|once|17|TRBJ2-5
TGTGCCAGCAGCTTGTTTATTCGGGGGGTAGATGGAGAGACCCAGTACTTC
CASSLFIRGVDGETQYF
>NA|TRBV14|many|14|TRBJ1-1
TGTGCCAGCAGCTCAGGACGGGCGAACACTGAAGCTTTCTTT
CASSSGRANTEAFF
>NA|TRBV9|NA|18|TRBJ2-7
TGTGCCAGCAGCCCTTCTTCGGTCGGGCGGAGGGTTCTTAACGAGCAGTACTTC
CASSPSSVGRRVLNEQYF
>NA|TRBV12-3/TRBV12-4|many|14|TRBJ2-1
TGTGCCAGCAGTTATAGGACAGAGCCGAATGAGCAGTTCTTC
CASSYRTEPNEQFF
>NA|TRBV5-1|once|13|TRBJ2-7
TGCGCCAGCAGCTTTTCTGGGGAGTTCGAGCAGTACTTC
CASSFSGEFEQYF
>NA|TRBV12-3/TRBV12-4|many|13|TRBJ2-1
TGTGCCAGCAGCCCGAGGGCGAGTAATGAGCAGTTCTTC
CASSPRASNEQFF
>NA|TRBV9|many|16|TRBJ1-1
TGTGCCAGCAGCGTAGACGGGAGTTGGGGTGACACTGAAGCTTTCTTT
CASSVDGSWGDTEAFF
>TRBD1|TRBV6-1|many|15|TRBJ1-5
TGTGCCAGCCGAGCCCGACAGGGTTCAAGTCAGCCCCAGCATTTT
CASRARQGSSQPQHF
>TRBD1|TRBV12-3/TRBV12-4|many|14|TRBJ2-7
TGTGCCAGCAGCCCCCGGACAGGGAGCCACGAGCAGTACTTC
CASSPRTGSHEQYF
>NA|TRBV11-2|few|12|TRBJ2-7
TGTGCCAGCAGCTTAGCAGGGATACAGCAGTACTTC
CASSLAGIQQYF
>TRBD1|TRBV15|few|16|TRBJ2-2
TGTGCCACCAGCGGACCGGGACAGGGGTACACCGGGGAGCTGTTTTTT
CATSGPGQGYTGELFF
>NA|TRBV12-3/TRBV12-4|many|13|TRBJ1-1
TGTGCCAGCACCCGGCAGGGGTGGACTGAAGCTTTCTTT
CASTRQGWTEAFF
>TRBD1|TRBV7-3|few|16|TRBJ2-2
TGTGCCAGCAGCTCACCGGGACAGCACCGCACCGGGGAGCTGTTTTTT
CASSSPGQHRTGELFF
>NA|TRBV30|few|15|TRBJ2-7
TGTGCCTGGAGTGTACTAGGGGGGGCTTCCTACGAGCAGTACTTC
CAWSVLGGASYEQYF
>NA|TRBV2|many|15|TRBJ2-7
TGTGCCAGCAGTATTTTGTGGGCAGGGCCCTACGAGCAGTACTTC
CASSILWAGPYEQYF
>TRBD2|TRBV2|many|13|TRBJ2-1
TGTGCCAGCAGCGGGGGACTAGGGGCTGAGCAGTTCTTC
CASSGGLGAEQFF
>NA|TRBV9|NA|24|TRBJ2-3
NA
CASSDRLAGRDEQYFGPGTDTQYF
>NA|TRBV10-2|many|15|TRBJ1-2
TGCGCCAGCAGGAGGGGTTTGGGGGCAGGCTATGGCTACACCTTC
CASRRGLGAGYGYTF
>TRBD2|TRBV6-1|few|16|TRBJ2-5
TGTGCCAGCAGTCCTAGCGGGAGGGCCCTTATAGAGACCCAGTACTTC
CASSPSGRALIETQYF
>NA|TRBV20-1|many|13|TRBJ2-3
TGCAGTGCTGGGGGGACAGGCACAGATACGCAGTATTTT
CSAGGTGTDTQYF
>TRBD1|TRBV20-1|NA|13|TRBJ2-7
TGCAGTGCCCTCAGGACAGGGTCCTACGAGCAGTACTTC
CSALRTGSYEQYF
>NA|TRBV20-1|NA|12|TRBJ1-6
TGCAGTGCCCGGACGAGTAATTCACCCCTCCACTTT
CSARTSNSPLHF
>NA|TRBV9|NA|14|TRBJ2-2
TGTGCCAGCAGCGTAGTCGAGCGTTCCGGGGAGCTGTTTTTT
CASSVVERSGELFF
>NA|TRBV9|many|15|TRBJ2-7
TGTGCCAGCAGCGTAGGCGCCGGGCGAATGGACGAGCAGTACTTC
CASSVGAGRMDEQYF
>NA|TRBV7-2|many|12|TRBJ2-1
TGTGCCAGCAGCTTAGCGGGGTGGGGGCAGTTCTTC
CASSLAGWGQFF
>NA|TRBV27|few|13|TRBJ2-3
TGTGCCAGCAGTTTGGTCCCCCCAGATACGCAGTATTTT
CASSLVPPDTQYF
>TRBD1|TRBV7-6|NA|15|TRBJ1-3
TGTGCCAGCAGCCAAACAGGGGACTCTGGAAACACCATATATTTT
CASSQTGDSGNTIYF
>NA|TRBV5-1|many|16|TRBJ2-2
TGCGCCAGCAGCTCCCCCGACAGGAATCGGGCCGGGGAGCTGTTTTTT
CASSSPDRNRAGELFF
>NA|TRBV12-3/TRBV12-4|many|13|TRBJ2-7
TGTGCCAGCAGTCCGAGTGGGTCCTACGAGCAGTACTTC
CASSPSGSYEQYF
>NA|TRBV5-1|many|14|TRBJ1-2
TGCGCCAGCAGCGCCTTCGCGGGGGACTATGGCTACACCTTC
CASSAFAGDYGYTF
>NA|TRBV20-1|many|12|TRBJ2-7
TGCAGTGCTAGATACGACAGCCACGAGCAGTACTTC
CSARYDSHEQYF
>TRBD1|TRBV11-3|NA|15|TRBJ1-1
TGCGCCAGCAGCTCGCGCGGCAGGGGGCTGGCTGAAGCTTTCTTT
CASSSRGRGLAEAFF
>NA|TRBV3-1|few|13|TRBJ1-1
TGTGCCAGCAGCCCCTACGGGGGCTGGGAAGCTTTCTTT
CASSPYGGWEAFF
>NA|TRBV7-3|many|18|TRBJ2-1
TGTGCCAGCAGCTTAATGTCACCGACGGATCTTTCCTACAATGAGCAGTTCTTC
CASSLMSPTDLSYNEQFF
>NA|TRBV5-1|many|15|TRBJ2-2
TGCGCCAGCAGCGACGCACTAGCGAACACCGGGGAGCTGTTTTTT
CASSDALANTGELFF
>NA|TRBV6-2/TRBV6-3|few|14|TRBJ2-3
TGTGCCAGCAGTTACGAGGGACCCACAGATACGCAGTATTTT
CASSYEGPTDTQYF
>NA|TRBV9|NA|17|TRBJ2-6
TGTGCCAGCAGCGGGGAGACAGTAAGCTCTGGGGCCAACGTCCTGACTTTC
CASSGETVSSGANVLTF
>TRBD2|TRBV28|few|14|TRBJ2-5
TGTGCCGGGCAGACTAGCGGGGGGAAAGAGACCCAGTACTTC
CAGQTSGGKETQYF
>NA|TRBV20-1|many|14|TRBJ2-1
TGCAGTGCTAGCGAGCGGGTCCAAGGGAATGAGCAGTTCTTC
CSASERVQGNEQFF
>NA|TRBV10-3|NA|14|TRBJ1-4
TGTGCCATCAGGGGGACTTTCCCCGGTGAAAAACTGTTTTTT
CAIRGTFPGEKLFF
>TRBD1|TRBV7-9|many|15|TRBJ1-2
TGTGCCAGCAGCTTAGAGACAGGGGGGGACTATGGCTACACCTTC
CASSLETGGDYGYTF
>TRBD1|TRBV19|NA|15|TRBJ2-3
TGTGCCAGTAGTAGGACAGGGGGCCGAGGAGATACGCAGTATTTT
CASSRTGGRGDTQYF
>TRBD2|TRBV12-3/TRBV12-4|many|19|TRBJ2-7
TGTGCCAGCAGTTTCCCGCCGCTGGGACTAGCGGAGGGCTCCTACGAGCAGTACTTC
CASSFPPLGLAEGSYEQYF
>NA|TRBV27|NA|17|TRBJ2-6
TGTGCCAGCAGTTTATCAGGTTTAGGGTCTGGGGCCAACGTCCTGACTTTC
CASSLSGLGSGANVLTF
>TRBD2|TRBV5-1|many|16|TRBJ2-5
TGCGCCAGCACCCCGCGGGTGGCAGCGGGGAAGGAGACCCAGTACTTC
CASTPRVAAGKETQYF